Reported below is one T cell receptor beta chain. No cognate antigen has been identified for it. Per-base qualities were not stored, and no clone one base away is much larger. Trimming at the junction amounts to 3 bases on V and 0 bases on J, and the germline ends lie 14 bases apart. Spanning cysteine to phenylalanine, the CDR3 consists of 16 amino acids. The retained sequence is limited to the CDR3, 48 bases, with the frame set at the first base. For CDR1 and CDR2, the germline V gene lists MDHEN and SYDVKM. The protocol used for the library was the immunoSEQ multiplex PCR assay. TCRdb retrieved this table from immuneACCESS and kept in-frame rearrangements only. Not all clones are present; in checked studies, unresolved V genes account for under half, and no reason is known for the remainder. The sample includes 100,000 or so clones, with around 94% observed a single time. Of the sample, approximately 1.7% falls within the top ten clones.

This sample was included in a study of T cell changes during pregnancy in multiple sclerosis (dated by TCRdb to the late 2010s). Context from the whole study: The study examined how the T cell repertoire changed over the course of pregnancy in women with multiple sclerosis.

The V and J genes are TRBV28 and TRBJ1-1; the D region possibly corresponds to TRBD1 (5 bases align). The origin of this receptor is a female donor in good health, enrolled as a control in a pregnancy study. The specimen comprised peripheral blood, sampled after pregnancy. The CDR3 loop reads CASSFRGELMNTEAFF. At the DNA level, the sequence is TGTGCCAGCAGTTTCCGGGGGGAATTAATGAACACTGAAGCTTTCTTT.